This T cell receptor (beta chain) was profiled in a study of cytomegalovirus exposure and HLA in healthy donors. Whole-study context: Around 78 million unique TCRs, all from HLA-typed donors, were included in an early release of the data. General observations from the study: When a later analysis compared HLA-associated TCR beta chains with equally common others, the HLA-associated chains turned out to be more clonally expanded and to have lower generation probabilities. Most CMV-associated TCR beta chains appeared HLA-restricted in a later analysis. It was only CMV serostatus that was available as immune exposure information.

The PCR used 60 Vbeta and 13 Jbeta primers. The data were produced by immunoSEQ multiplex PCR, yet TCRdb's version contains in-frame clones alone and is incomplete. The listing contains some 110,000 clones. CDR3 length: 14 residues. Trimming took 3 bases from V and 4 from J; bases not matched to a gene: 4. Germline V gives CDR1 SEHNR, CDR2 FQNEAQ (reference sequence). As for this clone: Its antigen remains unknown.

This clonotype was sampled from a man aged 30 to 39 in good health and CMV-seronegative. V gene TRBV7-9 combines with J gene TRBJ2-5; the match to TRBD1 covers 8 bases. Material: PBMCs. The CDR3, as DNA: TGTGCCAGCAGCTTGAGAACAGGGGGAGAGACCCAGTACTTC. Its translation: CASSLRTGGETQYF.